The clone carrying this TCR beta chain was observed many times. The antigen is not known. This sample was taken from a study of read filtering for tumor transcriptome and immune sequencing. Study in general: Roughly 8 patients were R-ISS I, about 16 were R-ISS II, about seven were R-ISS III. DNase treatment preceded whole-transcriptome library preparation. Notes on the study in general: Roughly four fifths of IR-seq clonotypes had one read, totaling about 4% of reads; RNA-seq: approximately 75% and 45%. Dropping single-read clonotypes raised IR-seq and RNA-seq shared-clonotype correlation.

From roughly 390 ng of RNA, a library with molecular barcoded alpha/delta and beta/gamma adaptors was made. One entry per CDR3 protein results from TCRdb running MiXCR on the reads. This sample has about 50,000 distinct CDR3 sequences, with approximately 18% found just once. V lost 8 bases, J lost 0 bases, and 14 bases lay in between. Germline V gives CDR1 MNHEY, CDR2 SVGEGT. The CDR3 totals 15 residues. V usage is TRBV6-2 or TRBV6-3 and J usage is TRBJ2-1, with unresolved D. Specimen: a population of CD138-negative cells sorted from bone marrow. This sequence was found in a donor over 35 with multiple myeloma. CDR3 DNA sequence: TGTGCCAGCGGATACCGGGCGAGCTCCTACAATGAGCAGTTCTTC. Translating gives CASGYRASSYNEQFF.